Listed here are 23 T cell receptor beta chains from one sample, sequenced in a study of blood T cell repertoires in COVID-19. The method was immunoSEQ multiplex PCR; TCRdb's version includes in-frame clones alone and lacks a portion of them. The data hold more than 150,000 clones, with more than 80% observed a single time. The specimen was peripheral blood. These receptors all stem from a woman at least 80 years old with COVID-19, enrolled during active disease.

The CDR3 DNA follows: TGCAGCCTTGGGACTTCCTACAATGAGCAGTTCTTC. Translated, it gives CSLGTSYNEQFF. The chain uses TRBV29-1 and TRBJ2-1; TRBD2 is a possible D gene (6 bases). Germline V gives CDR1 SQVTM, CDR2 ANQGSEA. V lost 8 bases and J lost 1, with 9 bases in between. The CDR3 runs to 12 residues.

The chain links TRBV27 to TRBJ2-3; 8 nucleotides match TRBD2. V shed 2 bases, J shed 1 base, and the junction held 23 bases outside the gene matches. The CDR3 spans 22 residues. CDR1 is MNHEY and CDR2 is SMNVEV in the germline V gene (reference sequence). The chain's CDR3 is CASSLGWGSGSAKVDGTDTQYF. CDR3 sequence (DNA): TGTGCCAGCAGTTTAGGGTGGGGAAGCGGGAGCGCGAAGGTTGACGGCACAGATACGCAGTATTTT.

V and J are TRBV2 and TRBJ1-6; 7 bases map to TRBD1. The V and J ends lost 7 bases and 8 bases, in that order; junction bases with no gene match: 11. Germline lookup yields CDR1 SNHLY and CDR2 FYNNEI. The CDR3 length is 15 residues. This CDR3 reads CASNLRQGEYSPLHF. The CDR3 bases are TGTGCCAGCAACCTTAGACAGGGTGAATATTCACCCCTCCACTTT.

The chain uses TRBV6-2 or TRBV6-3 and TRBJ1-2; 12 bases are a match to TRBD1. Germline V gene sequence: CDR1 MNHEY, CDR2 SVGEGT. The CDR3 length is 15 residues. V was pared by 3 bases and J by 6 bases, with 5 bases of the junction left unmatched. The CDR3 nucleotides are TGTGCCAGCAGTTATACGGGACAGGGGGCGGATGGCTACACCTTC. Translating it yields CASSYTGQGADGYTF.

The CDR3 sequence: CAISVDRNTEAFF. For the CDR3, the DNA is TGTGCCATCAGTGTCGACAGGAACACTGAAGCTTTCTTT. The chain uses TRBV10-3 and TRBJ1-1; tentatively, D is TRBD1 (5 bases). Germline CDR1 and CDR2: ENHRY and SYGVKD. V was cut by 4 bases and J by 1 base, with 7 bases left in between. This CDR3 comprises 13 residues.

This chain connects TRBV5-1 to TRBJ2-7; TRBD2 matches 8 bases. Trimming cost V 3 bases and J 3 bases; bases outside gene matches: 5. The length of the CDR3 is 14 residues. Germline-derived CDR1 and CDR2 are SGHRS and YFSETQ. This CDR3 reads CASSWTSWGYEQYF. The DNA for the CDR3 is TGCGCCAGCAGCTGGACTAGCTGGGGCTACGAGCAGTACTTC.

The chain uses TRBV18 and TRBJ2-7; D might be TRBD2 (5 bases). CDR1 is KGHSH and CDR2 is LQKENI in the germline V gene. Trimming cost V 3 bases and J 2 bases, with 14 bases left between them. The CDR3 is 15 amino acids. The CDR3 spells CASSPAADSPYEQYF. CDR3 bases: TGTGCCAGCTCACCTGCAGCGGATAGTCCCTACGAGCAGTACTTC.

The rearrangement uses TRBV2 and TRBJ2-2, with 11 bases matching TRBD2. The trim removed 0 bases at V and 7 bases at J, leaving 10 bases unmatched. CDR1 is SNHLY and CDR2 is FYNNEI in the germline V gene. The CDR3 has 18 residues. The CDR3: CASSEAPIAGGQGGELFF. The DNA of the CDR3 is TGTGCCAGCAGTGAAGCCCCCATAGCGGGGGGGCAGGGCGGGGAGCTGTTTTTT.

The V gene is TRBV24-1, the J gene TRBJ2-7; 11 positions agree with TRBD2. Germline V gene sequence: CDR1 KGHDR, CDR2 SFDVKD. Trimming took 5 bases from V and 8 from J; bases not matched to a gene: 4. This CDR3 is 13 amino acids long. CDR3 amino acids: CATSALAGGQQYF. The DNA of the CDR3 is TGTGCCACCAGTGCGCTAGCGGGAGGACAGCAGTACTTC.

This clone was found a few times. J is TRBJ1-1 and V is TRBV5-1; 8 nucleotides line up with TRBD1. The CDR3 runs 13 residues. The V and J ends lost 2 bases and 5 bases, in that order; junction bases with no gene match: 2. The V gene's germline CDR1 is SGHRS and CDR2 YFSETQ. The CDR3 here is CASSFRGQTEAFF. The CDR3 region has the DNA TGCGCCAGCAGCTTCAGGGGGCAAACTGAAGCTTTCTTT.

The chain has TRBV29-1 and TRBJ2-7; a possible D gene is TRBD1 (6 bases). V lost 3 bases to trimming and J lost 6 bases, with 15 bases between them. Germline CDR1 SQVTM, CDR2 ANQGSEA. The CDR3 is 13 amino acids. The DNA of the CDR3 is TGCAGCGTTGATACTGGGGGCTCGGGCGAGCAGTACTTC. Amino acids: CSVDTGGSGEQYF.

The CDR3 DNA reads TGTGCCAGCAGTTACTCACAGGGCGCCGGGAATTCACCCCTCCACTTT. Translation: CASSYSQGAGNSPLHF. The rearrangement uses TRBV6-5 and TRBJ1-6, with D tentatively TRBD1 (6 bases). CDR3 size: 16 residues. Germline CDR1 MNHEY, CDR2 SVGAGI. With 0 bases removed from V and 7 bases from J, the gap between germline ends came to 13 bases.

This rearrangement joins TRBV6-5 to TRBJ2-7, with D possibly being TRBD2 (6 bases). This CDR3 contains 15 residues. V gave up 1 base and J gave up 1 base, with 11 bases separating them. The V gene's germline CDR1 is MNHEY and CDR2 SVGAGI. Here the CDR3 reads CASSYFTGLSYEQYF. The CDR3 DNA reads as TGTGCCAGCAGTTACTTCACGGGACTTTCCTACGAGCAGTACTTC.

V gene TRBV29-1 combines with J gene TRBJ2-1; 8 positions agree with TRBD1. CDR3 length: 12 residues. Unmatched junction bases numbered 1, after V lost 3 bases and J lost 6 bases. Germline assignment: CDR1 SQVTM and CDR2 ANQGSEA. The CDR3 coding sequence is TGCAGCGTTGATGGACAGGGCAATGAGCAGTTCTTC. Translated, it gives CSVDGQGNEQFF.

The rearrangement joins TRBV25-1 to TRBJ2-7, with TRBD2 as a possible D gene (7 bases). The germline gives CDR1 MGHDK, CDR2 SYGVNS. Trimming took off 3 bases at V and 0 bases at J, with 15 bases between the two ends. This CDR3 contains 16 residues. Here the CDR3 reads CASSEGAGAFSYEQYF. The CDR3 region has the DNA TGTGCCAGCAGTGAGGGTGCGGGGGCTTTCTCCTACGAGCAGTACTTC.

The CDR3: CASQTGWRTEAFF. Here the CDR3 DNA reads TGTGCCAGCCAGACAGGGTGGCGCACTGAAGCTTTCTTT. The rearrangement links TRBV27 to TRBJ1-1, with 7 bases aligning to TRBD1. Trimming removed 8 bases from V and 4 bases from J; junction bases left unmatched: 7. Germline CDR1 reads MNHEY; CDR2 reads SMNVEV (reference sequence). CDR3 length: 13 amino acids.

The CDR3 protein is CASSQSRRPNTKGASGNTIYF. The CDR3 DNA reads TGCGCCAGCAGTCAATCGAGGAGACCCAACACTAAAGGGGCCTCTGGAAACACCATATATTTT. This chain uses TRBV23-1 with TRBJ1-3; a weak D match, TRBD1 (5 bases). TRBV23-1 is an ORF, with its function uncertain. V was trimmed by 0 bases and J by 0 bases, leaving 24 bases between them. This CDR3 spans 21 amino acids.

The chain recombines TRBV19 with TRBJ1-2; TRBD1 might be the D (5 bases). The CDR3 spans 13 residues. Germline CDR1 is LNHDA and CDR2 is SQIVND (reference sequence). V shed 6 bases and J shed 4 bases, with 12 bases lying between them. The CDR3 coding sequence is TGTGCCAGTAGGAAGGGGCCCCTCTATGGCTACACCTTC. It translates to CASRKGPLYGYTF.

This clone was seen ten or more times. The gene calls are TRBV7-9 and TRBJ2-2; tentatively, D is TRBD1 (6 bases). Trimming pared 2 bases from V and 0 bases from J, leaving 10 bases between. Germline V gene sequence: CDR1 SEHNR, CDR2 FQNEAQ (reference sequence). This CDR3 contains 16 residues. The CDR3 reads CASSLMGHPNTGELFF. CDR3 in DNA: TGTGCCAGCAGCTTAATGGGACATCCGAACACCGGGGAGCTGTTTTTT.

V and J are TRBV25-1 and TRBJ2-5; TRBD1 agrees at 12 bases. CDR1 MGHDK and CDR2 SYGVNS come from the germline V gene. This CDR3 comprises 16 residues. V dropped 1 base and J dropped 5; count of bases not matched to a gene: 5. CDR3 nucleotides: TGTGCCAGCAGTGAATCAAGGGACAGGGGGCCGGAGACCCAGTACTTC. This gives the protein CASSESRDRGPETQYF.

V gene TRBV27 combines with J gene TRBJ1-1, with 9 positions matching TRBD1. The CDR3 spans 17 residues. Germline V gene data show CDR1 as MNHEY and CDR2 as SMNVEV (reference sequence). J lost 2 bases, V lost 1 base, and 8 bases had no gene match. The CDR3 spells CASSLYNWGQGNTEAFF. CDR3 nucleotide sequence: TGTGCCAGCAGTTTATACAATTGGGGACAGGGCAACACTGAAGCTTTCTTT.

The rearrangement uses TRBV6-2 or TRBV6-3 and TRBJ2-5; tentatively, D is TRBD2 (6 bases). Germline-derived CDR1 and CDR2 are MNHEY and SVGEGT. V lost 5 bases to trimming and J lost 3 bases, with 19 bases between them. The CDR3 contains 16 residues. The CDR3 loop reads CASSNPWTTPEETQYF. In DNA, the CDR3 is TGTGCCAGCAGTAACCCCTGGACTACCCCAGAAGAGACCCAGTACTTC.

The chain carries TRBV12-2 and TRBJ2-2; the tabulated D call, TRBD2, remains unverified against the DNA. TRBV12-2 is annotated as a pseudogene. This CDR3 comprises 16 residues. CDR3 in amino acids: CASRLVGNGDTGELFF. The CDR3 region has the DNA TGTGCAAGTCGCTTAGTGGGTAACGGAGACACCGGGGAGCTGTTTTTT.